Following are 5 T cell receptor beta chains from one sample sequenced in a study of cytomegalovirus exposure and HLA in healthy donors. This PCR relied on a set of 60 Vbeta primers and 13 Jbeta primers. Sequenced by immunoSEQ multiplex PCR; TCRdb stores in-frame clones only, minus some. Among around 140,000 clones listed, roughly three quarters were seen once. Sequences were obtained from PBMCs. Every receptor here comes from a woman aged 55-75 years in good health and CMV-seronegative.

This chain uses TRBV2 with TRBJ2-2, with a weak D call TRBD2 (6 bases). CDR1 SNHLY and CDR2 FYNNEI come from the germline V gene. V gave up 3 bases and J gave up 4 bases, with 12 bases separating them. The CDR3 extends over 15 amino acids. CDR3 sequence reads: CASSDRGTVTGELFF. The DNA of the CDR3 is TGTGCCAGCAGTGATCGGGGGACGGTCACCGGGGAGCTGTTTTTT.

DNA for the CDR3: TGCGCCAGCAGCCGACGGGCTAGCGGGAGGGAAGAGACCCAGTACTTC. It specifies CASSRRASGREETQYF. The gene calls are TRBV4-1 and TRBJ2-5, with 12 bases lining up with TRBD2. CDR1 MGHRA and CDR2 YSYEKL come from the germline V gene. V lost 4 bases, J lost 3 bases, and 6 bases stayed unmatched. The CDR3 spans 16 residues.

The chain employs TRBV18 and TRBJ1-2, with 9 positions matching TRBD1. CDR3 size: 16 residues. Germline loops: CDR1 KGHSH, CDR2 LQKENI. The V segment lost 3 bases and the J segment 4 bases; nucleotides outside the gene matches: 9. The CDR3, as DNA: TGTGCCAGCTCACCTCGGGACAGGGACCCTTCCTATGGCTACACCTTC. Translated, it gives CASSPRDRDPSYGYTF.

The chain is built from TRBV27 and TRBJ2-7; D not certain. Trimming took 7 bases from V and 0 from J, leaving 13 bases between them. Per germline, CDR1 MNHEY and CDR2 SMNVEV (reference sequence). The CDR3 length is 14 residues. Here the CDR3 reads CASTKDIYSYEQYF. The CDR3 region has the DNA TGTGCCAGCACTAAAGACATCTACTCCTACGAGCAGTACTTC.

The chain links TRBV4-1 to TRBJ1-5; 7 bases map to TRBD1. The CDR3 runs 13 residues. From germline, CDR1 is MGHRA and CDR2 YSYEKL. V was clipped by 4 bases and J by 7 bases; unmatched bases: 4. The CDR3 reads CASSPTGDQPQHF. The CDR3, as DNA: TGCGCCAGCAGCCCTACAGGGGACCAGCCCCAGCATTTT.